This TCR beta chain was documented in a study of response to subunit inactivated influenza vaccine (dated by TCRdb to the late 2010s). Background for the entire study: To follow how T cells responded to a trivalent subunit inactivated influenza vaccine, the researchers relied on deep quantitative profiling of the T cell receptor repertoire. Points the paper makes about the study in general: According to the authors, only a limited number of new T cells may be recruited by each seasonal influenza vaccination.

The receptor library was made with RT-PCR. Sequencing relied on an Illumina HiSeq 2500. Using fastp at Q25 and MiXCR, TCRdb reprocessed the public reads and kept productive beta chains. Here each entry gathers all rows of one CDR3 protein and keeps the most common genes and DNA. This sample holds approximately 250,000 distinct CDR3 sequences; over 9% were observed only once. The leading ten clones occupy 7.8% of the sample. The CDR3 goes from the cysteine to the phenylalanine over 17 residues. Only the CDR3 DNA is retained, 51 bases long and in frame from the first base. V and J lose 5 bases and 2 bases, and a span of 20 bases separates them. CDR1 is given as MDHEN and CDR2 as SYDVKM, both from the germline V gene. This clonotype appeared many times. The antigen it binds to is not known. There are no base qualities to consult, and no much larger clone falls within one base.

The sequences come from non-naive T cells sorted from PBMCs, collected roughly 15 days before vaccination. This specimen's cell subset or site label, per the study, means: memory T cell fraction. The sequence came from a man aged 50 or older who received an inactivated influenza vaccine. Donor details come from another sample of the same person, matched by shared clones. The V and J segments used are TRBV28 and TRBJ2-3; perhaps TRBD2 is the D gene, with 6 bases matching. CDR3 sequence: CASSLASSVSNTDTQYF. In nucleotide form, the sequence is TGTGCCAGCAGTCTGGCTTCTAGCGTTTCGAACACAGATACGCAGTATTTT. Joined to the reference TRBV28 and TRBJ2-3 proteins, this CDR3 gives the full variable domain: DVKVTQSSRYLVKRTGEKVFLECVQDMDHENMFWYRQDPGLGLRLIYFSYDVKMKEKGDIPEGYSVSREKKERFSLILESASTNQTSMYLCASSLASSVSNTDTQYFGPGTRLTVL.